These 24 T cell receptor beta chains were all obtained from the same sample, sequenced in a study of CD8 T cells in Susac syndrome. After extraction with the RNeasy kit, about 0.45 to 1 ug of the RNA was reverse transcribed using random hexamers. Each CDR3 protein gets one entry after TCRdb re-called the immunoSEQ multiplex PCR reads with MiXCR. The sample carries around 170,000 distinct CDR3 sequences, 85% to 95% recorded once. The source material was CD4+ T cells from PBMCs. The receptors shown here come from a human donor with Susac syndrome.

The chain joins TRBV5-1 to TRBJ1-1, with D maybe TRBD1 (6 bases). The CDR3 runs to 14 residues. Germline V gene data show CDR1 as SGHRS and CDR2 as YFSETQ. The ends were cut back, 1 base at V and 6 bases at J, with 13 bases in the middle. CDR3 nucleotide sequence: TGCGCCAGCAGCTTGAGTCAGGGGCTGGCTGAAGCTTTCTTT. Encoded protein: CASSLSQGLAEAFF.

The V gene is TRBV12-3 or TRBV12-4, the J gene TRBJ1-6; D gene ambiguous. The CDR3 contains 13 residues. The V end lost 1 base, the J end lost 7 bases, and 5 bases lay between the germline ends. The CDR3 nucleotides read TGTGCCAGCAGTTTAGGGGTCAATTCACCCCTCCACTTT. This sequence encodes CASSLGVNSPLHF.

This clonotype came up once. The genes are TRBV5-1 and TRBJ2-7, with D uncertain. CDR1 and CDR2 from the germline V gene are SGHRS and YFSETQ. This CDR3 spans 14 amino acids. V lost 0 bases and J lost 0, with 7 bases in between. CDR3 protein: CASSLGRFSYEQYF. The CDR3 DNA reads as TGCGCCAGCAGCTTGGGACGTTTCTCCTACGAGCAGTACTTC.

The chain is built from TRBV20-1 and TRBJ1-1; the D gene is possibly TRBD1 (6 bases). The V end was cut by 2 bases, the J end by 4 bases, with 14 bases between. Germline-derived CDR1 and CDR2 are DFQATT and SNEGSKA (reference sequence). This CDR3 region has 14 residues. CDR3 coding DNA: TGCAGTGCTAGACGGTCAGGGGTCAGCACTGAAGCTTTCTTT. It encodes CSARRSGVSTEAFF.

V usage is TRBV18 and J usage is TRBJ2-3, with 13 bases matching TRBD2. The CDR3 contains 17 residues. The germline gives CDR1 KGHSH, CDR2 LQKENI. The V gene end was trimmed by 3 bases and the J gene end by 2 bases; junction bases not matched to a gene: 5. The CDR3 loop is CASSPTGLAGFTDTQYF. The CDR3 DNA reads as TGTGCCAGCTCACCTACGGGACTAGCGGGATTCACAGATACGCAGTATTTT.

This chain links TRBV15 with TRBJ1-6; TRBD1 matches 8 bases. The CDR3 length is 15 residues. V shed 1 base, J shed 7 bases, and the junction held 3 bases outside the gene matches. Per germline, CDR1 LNHNV and CDR2 YYDKDF (reference sequence). As DNA, the CDR3 is TGTGCCACCAGCAGAGTGGACAGGGACAATTCACCCCTCCACTTT. It specifies CATSRVDRDNSPLHF.

V gene TRBV14 combines with J gene TRBJ1-2; TRBD1 aligns across 9 bases. Looked up from germline, CDR1 is SGHDN and CDR2 is FVKESK. Losses at the gene ends were 5 bases for V and 7 bases for J; bases not matched to a gene: 11. CDR3 size: 15 residues. The CDR3 sequence is CASSTRDRATSGYTF. The CDR3 coding sequence is TGTGCCAGCAGCACACGGGACAGGGCGACATCTGGCTACACCTTC.

CDR3 DNA sequence: TGTGCCAGCAGTTACGTGGGGGGGCCGTACGAGCAGTACTTC. Translation: CASSYVGGPYEQYF. The rearrangement links TRBV6-2 or TRBV6-3 to TRBJ2-7, with D tentatively TRBD2 (7 bases). The CDR3 contains 14 residues. Germline CDR1 is MNHEY and CDR2 is SVGEGT. Trimming pared 2 bases from V and 4 bases from J, leaving 12 bases between.

V is TRBV6-5 and J is TRBJ2-3, with 9 bases identical to TRBD1. This CDR3 is 16 amino acids long. With V trimmed by 0 bases and J by 4 bases, 5 bases remained unmatched. Germline CDR1 and CDR2: MNHEY and SVGAGI. CDR3 in DNA: TGTGCCAGCAGTTACTCACCCGGGACAGGGTCAGATACGCAGTATTTT. This codes for CASSYSPGTGSDTQYF.

V usage is TRBV7-9 and J usage is TRBJ2-1, with 8 bases fitting TRBD1. V lost 5 bases to trimming and J lost 9 bases; unmatched junction nucleotides: 9. Germline CDR1 is SEHNR and CDR2 is FQNEAQ (reference sequence). CDR3 size: 14 residues. CDR3 in amino acids: CASSTDRAGGEQFF. The CDR3 DNA follows: TGTGCCAGCAGCACGGACAGGGCAGGGGGTGAGCAGTTCTTC.

The chain links TRBV24-1 to TRBJ2-5; D unresolved. V was shortened by 0 bases and J by 5 bases, with 6 bases between the two germline ends. The CDR3 is 13 residues long. CDR1 and CDR2 from the germline V gene are KGHDR and SFDVKD. Written as DNA, the CDR3 is TGTGCCACCAGTGATTTGGGGGATGAGACCCAGTACTTC. This encodes CATSDLGDETQYF.

The V and J genes are TRBV2 and TRBJ2-2; 10 bases match TRBD2. Germline assignment: CDR1 SNHLY and CDR2 FYNNEI. The CDR3 has 17 amino acids. Trimming removed 6 bases from V and 6 bases from J; junction bases left unmatched: 13. CDR3 region: CASSSLLAGPQPGELFF. DNA of the CDR3: TGTGCCAGCAGCTCCTTACTAGCGGGGCCCCAGCCCGGGGAGCTGTTTTTT.

This chain joins TRBV18 and TRBJ2-5, with unresolved D. Trimming cost V 6 bases and J 2 bases, with 13 bases left between them. The CDR3 has 14 amino acids. From germline, CDR1 is KGHSH and CDR2 LQKENI. The CDR3: CASSLREGQETQYF. Here the CDR3 DNA reads TGTGCCAGCTCCCTCCGAGAAGGGCAAGAGACCCAGTACTTC.

This chain uses TRBV6-2 or TRBV6-3 with TRBJ2-7; weak D call: TRBD1 (6 bases). V gave up 2 bases and J gave up 1 base, with 9 bases separating them. This CDR3 spans 14 amino acids. Germline CDR1 reads MNHEY; CDR2 reads SVGEGT. As DNA, the CDR3 is TGTGCCAGCAGTTACGTGCAGGGGTCCTACGAGCAGTACTTC. Protein sequence: CASSYVQGSYEQYF.

The rearrangement uses TRBV11-2 and TRBJ1-2; D may be TRBD1 (5 bases). The CDR3 loop spans 15 amino acids. V lost 7 bases, J lost 2 bases, and 17 bases lay in between. Looked up from germline, CDR1 is SGHAT and CDR2 is FQNNGV. The CDR3 DNA reads TGTGCCAGCACCCTAATCCCAGGGTGGAACTATGGCTACACCTTC. It is translated as CASTLIPGWNYGYTF.

The rearrangement links TRBV14 to TRBJ2-3; 9 nucleotides line up with TRBD2. The germline V gene has CDR1 SGHDN and CDR2 FVKESK. There are 14 residues in the CDR3. The trim removed 4 bases at V and 4 bases at J, leaving 3 bases unmatched. CDR3 amino acids: CASSPSGASDTQYF. CDR3 bases: TGTGCCAGCAGCCCTAGCGGGGCATCAGATACGCAGTATTTT.

The chain employs TRBV20-1 and TRBJ2-7; possibly TRBD1 or TRBD2 for D (5 bases each). CDR1 is DFQATT and CDR2 is SNEGSKA in the germline V gene (reference sequence). There are 13 residues in the CDR3. Between the trimmed V and J ends, which lost 5 bases and 0 bases, there was a span of 11 bases. Here the CDR3 DNA reads TGCAGTGCTGGGACGGGCTACTCCTACGAGCAGTACTTC. Translated, it gives CSAGTGYSYEQYF.

The rearrangement links TRBV6-1 to TRBJ1-2; D ambiguous. In germline, CDR1 is MNHNS, CDR2 SASEGT. V shed 8 bases and J shed 2 bases, with 9 bases lying between them. CDR3 length equals 12 residues. CDR3 sequence reads: CASCMSNYGYTF. The CDR3 DNA sequence: TGTGCCAGCTGTATGAGCAACTATGGCTACACCTTC.

V and J are TRBV3-1 and TRBJ1-2; no definite D call. CDR1 is LGHDT, CDR2 YNNKEL, per germline (reference sequence). Trimming removed 4 bases from V and 6 bases from J, with 18 bases in between. The CDR3 length is 15 residues. The CDR3 DNA reads TGTGCCAGCAGCCCCATGGGAGAGCCCCTCCATGGCTACACCTTC. This translates into CASSPMGEPLHGYTF.

The rearrangement links TRBV7-9 to TRBJ1-1; TRBD1 is a possible D gene (5 bases). Looked up from germline, CDR1 is SEHNR and CDR2 is FQNEAQ (reference sequence). V was trimmed by 1 base and J by 6 bases, leaving 9 bases between them. The CDR3 is made up of 13 amino acids. DNA for the CDR3: TGTGCCAGCAGCTTAGATCAGGGATCTGAAGCTTTCTTT. This encodes CASSLDQGSEAFF.

CDR3 amino acids: CASRVRQGEVGAFF. In DNA form, the CDR3 reads TGTGCCAGCAGGGTCCGACAGGGAGAGGTTGGAGCTTTCTTT. This rearrangement joins TRBV2 to TRBJ1-1; TRBD1 agrees at 7 bases. Per germline, CDR1 SNHLY and CDR2 FYNNEI. After removal of 6 bases from V and 10 bases from J, the junction contained 14 bases not matched to a gene. This CDR3 comprises 14 residues.

V usage is TRBV6-1 and J usage is TRBJ2-4; D is perhaps TRBD1 (6 bases). This CDR3 region has 16 residues. Germline V lookup: CDR1 MNHNS, CDR2 SASEGT. V was trimmed by 6 bases and J by 0 bases, leaving 15 bases between them. CDR3 amino acids: CASSWTVSGAKNIQYF. The CDR3 bases are TGTGCCAGCAGCTGGACAGTTTCCGGAGCCAAAAACATTCAGTACTTC.

The chain couples TRBV9 to TRBJ2-2, with a possible D match to TRBD1 (6 bases). V was trimmed by 2 bases and J by 0 bases, leaving 8 bases between them. The CDR3 sequence is 15 residues long. From germline, CDR1 is SGDLS and CDR2 YYNGEE. The CDR3 nucleotides are TGTGCCAGCAGCGTTAGGGGGTCGAACACCGGGGAGCTGTTTTTT. It translates to CASSVRGSNTGELFF. Drawing the rest from reference TRBV9 and TRBJ2-2, the complete variable domain is DSGVTQTPKHLITATGQRVTLRCSPRSGDLSVYWYQQSLDQGLQFLIQYYNGEERAKGNILERFSAQQFPDLHSELNLSSLELGDSALYFCASSVRGSNTGELFFGEGSRLTVL.

This clonotype was found once. The chain recombines TRBV7-3 with TRBJ2-3; 8 bases fit TRBD1. Germline V CDR1 and CDR2: SGHTA, FQGTGA. The CDR3 covers 16 residues. The trim removed 3 bases at V and 2 bases at J, leaving 7 bases unmatched. For the CDR3, the DNA is TGTGCCAGCAGCTTGGGACAGGCGACTTTCACAGATACGCAGTATTTT. Translating it yields CASSLGQATFTDTQYF.